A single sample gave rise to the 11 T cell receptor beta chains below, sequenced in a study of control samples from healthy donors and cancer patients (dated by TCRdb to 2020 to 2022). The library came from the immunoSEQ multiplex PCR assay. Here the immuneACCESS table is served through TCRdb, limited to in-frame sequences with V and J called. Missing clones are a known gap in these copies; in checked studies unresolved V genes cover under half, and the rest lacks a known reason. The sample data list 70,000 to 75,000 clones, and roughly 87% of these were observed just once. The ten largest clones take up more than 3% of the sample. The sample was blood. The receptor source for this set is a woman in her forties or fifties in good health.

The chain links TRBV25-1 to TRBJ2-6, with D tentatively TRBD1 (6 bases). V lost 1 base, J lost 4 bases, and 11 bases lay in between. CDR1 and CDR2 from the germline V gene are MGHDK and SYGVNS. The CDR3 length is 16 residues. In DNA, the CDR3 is TGTGCCAGCAGTGAATTCTCAGGGGCCGGGGCCAACGTCCTGACTTTC. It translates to CASSEFSGAGANVLTF.

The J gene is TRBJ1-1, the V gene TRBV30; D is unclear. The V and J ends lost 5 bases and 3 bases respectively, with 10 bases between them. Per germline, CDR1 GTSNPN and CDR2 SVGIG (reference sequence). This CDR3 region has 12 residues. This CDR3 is CAWQWVDTEAFF. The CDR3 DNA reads TGTGCCTGGCAGTGGGTAGACACTGAAGCTTTCTTT.

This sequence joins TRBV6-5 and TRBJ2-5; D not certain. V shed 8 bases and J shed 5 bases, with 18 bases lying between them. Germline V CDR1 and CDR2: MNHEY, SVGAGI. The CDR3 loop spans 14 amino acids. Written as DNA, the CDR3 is TGTGCCAGCCCCGCCATAGCTTGGTCGGAGACCCAGTACTTC. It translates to CASPAIAWSETQYF.

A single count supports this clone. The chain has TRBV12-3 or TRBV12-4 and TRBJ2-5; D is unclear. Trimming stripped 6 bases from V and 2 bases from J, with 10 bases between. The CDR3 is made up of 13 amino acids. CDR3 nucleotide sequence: TGTGCCAGCAGCCGTGACCAGCAAGAGACCCAGTACTTC. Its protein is CASSRDQQETQYF.

CDR3 sequence: CASSTDRQGNEQFF. For the CDR3, the DNA is TGTGCCAGCAGCACCGATAGACAGGGCAATGAGCAGTTCTTC. The chain couples TRBV7-8 to TRBJ2-1; the match to TRBD1 covers 7 bases. The ends lost 5 bases at V and 6 bases at J; junction bases unmatched: 7. The CDR3 is made up of 14 amino acids. Germline CDR1 SGHVS, CDR2 FQNEAQ.

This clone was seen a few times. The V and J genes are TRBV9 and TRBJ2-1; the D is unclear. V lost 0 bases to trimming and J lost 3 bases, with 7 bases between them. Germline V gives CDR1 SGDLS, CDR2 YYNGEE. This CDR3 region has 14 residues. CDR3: CASSVGADYNEQFF. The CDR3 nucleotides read TGTGCCAGCAGCGTAGGTGCAGACTACAATGAGCAGTTCTTC.

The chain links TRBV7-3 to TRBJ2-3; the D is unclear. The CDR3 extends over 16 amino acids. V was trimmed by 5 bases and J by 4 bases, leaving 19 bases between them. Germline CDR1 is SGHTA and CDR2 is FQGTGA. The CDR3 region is CASSPHDPRVADTQYF. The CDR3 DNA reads TGTGCCAGCAGCCCCCACGACCCAAGGGTCGCAGATACGCAGTATTTT.

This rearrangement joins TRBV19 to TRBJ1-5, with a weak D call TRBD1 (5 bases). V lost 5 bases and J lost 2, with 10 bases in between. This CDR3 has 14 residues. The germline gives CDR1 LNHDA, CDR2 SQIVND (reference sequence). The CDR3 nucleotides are TGTGCCAGTAGTCCACAACAGGGCAATCAGCCCCAGCATTTT. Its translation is CASSPQQGNQPQHF.

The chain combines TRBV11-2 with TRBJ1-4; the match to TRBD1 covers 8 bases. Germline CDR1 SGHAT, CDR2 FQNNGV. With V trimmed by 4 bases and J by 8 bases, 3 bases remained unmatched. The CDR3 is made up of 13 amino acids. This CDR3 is CASSSQGAEKLFF. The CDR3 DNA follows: TGTGCCAGCAGCTCGCAGGGGGCCGAAAAACTGTTTTTT. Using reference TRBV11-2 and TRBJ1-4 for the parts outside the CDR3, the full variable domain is EAGVAQSPRYKIIEKRQSVAFWCNPISGHATLYWYQQILGQGPKLLIQFQNNGVVDDSQLPKDRFSAERLKGVDSTLKIQPAKLEDSAVYLCASSSQGAEKLFFGSGTQLSVL.

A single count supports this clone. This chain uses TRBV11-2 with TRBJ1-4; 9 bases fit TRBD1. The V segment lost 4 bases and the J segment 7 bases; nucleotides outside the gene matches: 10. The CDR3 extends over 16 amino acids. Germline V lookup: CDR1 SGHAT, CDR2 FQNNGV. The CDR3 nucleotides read TGTGCCAGCAGCTCCCCCTTACAGGGGGCCGTTGAAAAACTGTTTTTT. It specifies CASSSPLQGAVEKLFF.

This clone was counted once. The DNA of the CDR3 is TGTGCCAGCAGCTTGGGGGTCAGCCAAGAGACCCAGTACTTC. Its protein product is CASSLGVSQETQYF. The chain uses TRBV5-4 and TRBJ2-5; D is unclear. Germline loops: CDR1 SGHNT, CDR2 YYREEE (reference sequence). This CDR3 is built from 14 residues. Trimming took off 0 bases at V and 1 base at J, with 7 bases between the two ends.